These T cell receptor beta chains were read from a single sample in a study of CD4 T cells in relation to SARS-CoV-2 and coronaviruses. Using immunoSEQ multiplex PCR, the repertoire was profiled, and TCRdb retains in-frame clones only, with some absent. The data hold 36,000 or so clones, with about 80% observed a single time. The antigens for these receptors are not known. What was sequenced was memory CD4+ T cells from PBMCs, cultured in vitro. Receptors were obtained from an adult with COVID-19. CDR3s include the opening cysteine and the closing phenylalanine or tryptophan. The D gene is left open where the match is weak. Clone size appears in some rows only: once, few, many, or a class for an expanded clone.

DNA	CDR3	V	size	D	J
TGTGCCAGCCATCTGGACAGGGATTACTCTGGGGCCAACGTCCTGACTTTC	CASHLDRDYSGANVLTF	TRBV18	.	TRBD1	TRBJ2-6
TGTGCCAGTAGTACCTGGTGGACATCGCGAGGGACCTCCGAGCAGTACTTC	CASSTWWTSRGTSEQYF	TRBV19	.	.	TRBJ2-7
TGTGCCAGCAGACAACGAAGGGGTGAGCAGTTCTTC	CASRQRRGEQFF	TRBV13	.	.	TRBJ2-1
TGTGCCAGCAGCGCGGGGACTAGCGGGATAAATGAGCAGTTCTTC	CASSAGTSGINEQFF	TRBV9	.	TRBD2	TRBJ2-1
TGTGCCAGCAGCCCCAATGTTGGCCGGGGAGAGACCCAGTACTTC	CASSPNVGRGETQYF	TRBV9	.	.	TRBJ2-5
TGTGCCAGCAGGGGCCGGGGGGAGACCCAGTACTTC	CASRGRGETQYF	TRBV12-3/TRBV12-4	.	.	TRBJ2-5
TGTGCCATAAGAAGGACCCCTCCCACCTACGAGCAGTACTTC	CAIRRTPPTYEQYF	TRBV2	.	.	TRBJ2-7
TGCGCCAGCAGCCACAAACTAGCGGGAGGCGCAGATACGCAGTATTTT	CASSHKLAGGADTQYF	TRBV4-3	few	TRBD2	TRBJ2-3
TGTGCCAGCAGCCCCTGGGGTAGCGGGACAATTTCCGAGCAGTACTTC	CASSPWGSGTISEQYF	TRBV14	.	TRBD2	TRBJ2-7
TGCAGCGTTGAAGAGGGACTAGCCGGTTACAATGAGCAGTTCTTC	CSVEEGLAGYNEQFF	TRBV29-1	.	TRBD2	TRBJ2-1
TGTGCCAGCAGTTTAAGGCCGGGACAAGGTCCCACAGATACGCAGTATTTT	CASSLRPGQGPTDTQYF	TRBV27	.	.	TRBJ2-3
TGTGCCAGCAGCGTGAACGGGCTAGCCAAAAACATTCAGTACTTC	CASSVNGLAKNIQYF	TRBV5-6	.	.	TRBJ2-4
TGTGCCAGCTCCCCTGACATCGCTCAGCCCCAGCATTTT	CASSPDIAQPQHF	TRBV18	.	.	TRBJ1-5
TGCGCCAGCAGCCCGACCCAAGAGACCCAGTACTTC	CASSPTQETQYF	TRBV4-1	.	.	TRBJ2-5
TGCGCCAGCAGCCAAGATCGGGCTGCTGGGGCAGCTCAGCCCCAGCATTTT	CASSQDRAAGAAQPQHF	TRBV4-1	once	.	TRBJ1-5
TGTGCCAGCAGTGAAGTTGATGGGACAGGGGAGGAAAAACTGTTTTTT	CASSEVDGTGEEKLFF	TRBV6-1	medium-sized	TRBD1	TRBJ1-4
TGTGCCAGCACAGATCAGGGACGGTATGGCTACACCTTC	CASTDQGRYGYTF	TRBV28	.	.	TRBJ1-2
TGTGCCAGCAGCTTATTTCGTCAGAGCACAGATACGCAGTATTTT	CASSLFRQSTDTQYF	TRBV7-6	once	.	TRBJ2-3
TGTGCCAGCAGCTTACGGACAGAGAATTCACCCCTCCACTTT	CASSLRTENSPLHF	TRBV7-3	few	.	TRBJ1-6
TGTGCCAGCTCACCGTCTCGTACCGGGGAGCTGTTTTTT	CASSPSRTGELFF	TRBV18	.	.	TRBJ2-2
TGTGCCAGCAGCAGGGAAGACACCATATATTTT	CASSREDTIYF	TRBV2	.	.	TRBJ1-3
TGTGCCAGCTCAAGGACGGTGAACACTGAAGCTTTCTTT	CASSRTVNTEAFF	TRBV6-5	.	.	TRBJ1-1
TGTGCCTGGAGTCCCGGGACAGGGCTTTTTCAGCCCCAGCATTTT	CAWSPGTGLFQPQHF	TRBV30	.	TRBD1	TRBJ1-5
TGTGCCAGCAGTTCACCCAGCAGACACAGCTCTGGGGCCAACGTCCTGACTTTC	CASSSPSRHSSGANVLTF	TRBV28	.	.	TRBJ2-6
TGCGCCAGCAGAAAGACCGGGACAGGGGACACAGATACGCAGTATTTT	CASRKTGTGDTDTQYF	TRBV5-1	.	TRBD1	TRBJ2-3
TGTGCCAGCAGCTTTACAGGGGGACCTTACTACGAGCAGTACTTC	CASSFTGGPYYEQYF	TRBV7-2	.	TRBD1	TRBJ2-7
TGTGCCAGCCTAGAAACAGGGGCGTATAGGGAGCTGTTTTTT	CASLETGAYRELFF	TRBV6-6	.	TRBD1	TRBJ2-2
TGTGCCAGTAGTATTAGGTGGACAGCTGACAATGAGCAGTTCTTC	CASSIRWTADNEQFF	TRBV19	.	.	TRBJ2-1
TGCGCCAGCAGCCAAGTGGGGGCACCGATAGTCGTGGATACGCAGTATTTT	CASSQVGAPIVVDTQYF	TRBV4-1	.	.	TRBJ2-3
TGTGCCAGCAGTTACGCCGGACAGGGCCCGAATTCACCCCTCCACTTT	CASSYAGQGPNSPLHF	TRBV6-6	.	TRBD1	TRBJ1-6
TGTGCCAGTAGTCCCGGACTCCTCACTGAAGCTTTCTTT	CASSPGLLTEAFF	TRBV19	.	.	TRBJ1-1
TGTGCCAGCAGGCCCACGGGACTAGAGAACACCGGGGAGCTGTTTTTT	CASRPTGLENTGELFF	TRBV28	once	TRBD2	TRBJ2-2
TGTGCCAGCAGTGAAGTGTCCTGGAATGAGCAGTTCTTC	CASSEVSWNEQFF	TRBV2	few	.	TRBJ2-1
TGTGCCAGCAGCCAATCGCGCTTAACCTACGAGCAGTACTTC	CASSQSRLTYEQYF	TRBV4-2	.	.	TRBJ2-7
TGTGCCAGCAGTTTATCCGGCACACACTACGAGCAGTACTTC	CASSLSGTHYEQYF	TRBV27	.	.	TRBJ2-7
TGTGCCAGCAGCTACTACGAATCCGGGACAGGGGGCGAGCAGTACTTC	CASSYYESGTGGEQYF	TRBV6-6	few	TRBD1	TRBJ2-7
TGTGCCAGCAGTCCAACTCCCCGGGATTTCGGCACAGATACGCAGTATTTT	CASSPTPRDFGTDTQYF	TRBV6-6	.	.	TRBJ2-3
TGTGCCAGCAGCTTTCCTCCTAGCGGTACCACAGATACGCAGTATTTT	CASSFPPSGTTDTQYF	TRBV5-6	.	TRBD2	TRBJ2-3
TGTGCCAGCAGACCGGGACTCATAAACACCGGGGAGCTGTTTTTT	CASRPGLINTGELFF	TRBV2	once	.	TRBJ2-2
TGTGCCAGCAGTTACACACTAGCGGGAGACCTCTTTGCCGCAGATACGCAGTATTTT	CASSYTLAGDLFAADTQYF	TRBV6-2/TRBV6-3	once	TRBD2	TRBJ2-3
TGCGCCAGCTCACAGGGTGCAAATTACGAGCAGTACTTC	CASSQGANYEQYF	TRBV5-1	once	.	TRBJ2-7
TGTGCCAGCAGCCCGGGCCGGGGTGGGGTAAATACGCAGTATTTT	CASSPGRGGVNTQYF	TRBV5-8	.	.	TRBJ2-3
TGTGCCAGCAGCTTGGGAGGGTCAGTCGGAAACATTCAGTACTTC	CASSLGGSVGNIQYF	TRBV5-4	.	.	TRBJ2-4
TGTGCCAGCAGCCACACCACAGGGAACCCCTACGAGCAGTACTTC	CASSHTTGNPYEQYF	TRBV28	.	.	TRBJ2-7
TGTGCCAGCAGCCCGGGGGGCCTTAATCAGCCCCAGCATTTT	CASSPGGLNQPQHF	TRBV11-2	.	.	TRBJ1-5
TGTGCCAGCAGTCTCGGACAGGTCGCTTTCTTT	CASSLGQVAFF	TRBV6-6	.	TRBD1	TRBJ1-1
TGTGCCAGCAGTTTTTACCCAAGGGATGGCTACACCTTC	CASSFYPRDGYTF	TRBV28	.	.	TRBJ1-2
TGTGCCAGCAGCTTATTGGAAGGGTCTATTGGAGCTTTCTTT	CASSLLEGSIGAFF	TRBV7-2	.	.	TRBJ1-1
TGTGCCAGCAAACTGACAGGGTCCTACGAGCAGTACTTC	CASKLTGSYEQYF	TRBV6-5	.	TRBD1	TRBJ2-7
TGTGCCAGCAGTTCACGGGGGGTGGACACCGGGGAGCTGTTTTTT	CASSSRGVDTGELFF	TRBV28	.	TRBD2	TRBJ2-2
TGTGCCAGCAGCTTAGCTCCCCGGTCGAACACTGAAGCTTTCTTT	CASSLAPRSNTEAFF	TRBV7-2	.	.	TRBJ1-1
TGTGCCAGCAGCTTGTTCGGCCTCTCCTACGAGCAGTACTTC	CASSLFGLSYEQYF	TRBV5-4	.	.	TRBJ2-7
TGTGCCAGCAGCAAAGCGCTCACAGGGGGCGCAGAGACCCAGTACTTC	CASSKALTGGAETQYF	TRBV21-1	.	.	TRBJ2-5
TGTGCCAGCAGCTTAGACTTGCCATCCTACAATGAGCAGTTCTTC	CASSLDLPSYNEQFF	TRBV7-2	.	.	TRBJ2-1
TGTGCCTGGAGTGTACTCTCAGAAGATGGCTACACCTTC	CAWSVLSEDGYTF	TRBV30	once	.	TRBJ1-2
TGTGCCTGGAGTCGGACAGGAAGGGGCACAGATACGCAGTATTTT	CAWSRTGRGTDTQYF	TRBV30	.	TRBD1	TRBJ2-3
TGTGCCAGCAGCCAAGAAGGAGTCCCGTTCGTCAGCACAGATACGCAGTATTTT	CASSQEGVPFVSTDTQYF	TRBV14	.	.	TRBJ2-3